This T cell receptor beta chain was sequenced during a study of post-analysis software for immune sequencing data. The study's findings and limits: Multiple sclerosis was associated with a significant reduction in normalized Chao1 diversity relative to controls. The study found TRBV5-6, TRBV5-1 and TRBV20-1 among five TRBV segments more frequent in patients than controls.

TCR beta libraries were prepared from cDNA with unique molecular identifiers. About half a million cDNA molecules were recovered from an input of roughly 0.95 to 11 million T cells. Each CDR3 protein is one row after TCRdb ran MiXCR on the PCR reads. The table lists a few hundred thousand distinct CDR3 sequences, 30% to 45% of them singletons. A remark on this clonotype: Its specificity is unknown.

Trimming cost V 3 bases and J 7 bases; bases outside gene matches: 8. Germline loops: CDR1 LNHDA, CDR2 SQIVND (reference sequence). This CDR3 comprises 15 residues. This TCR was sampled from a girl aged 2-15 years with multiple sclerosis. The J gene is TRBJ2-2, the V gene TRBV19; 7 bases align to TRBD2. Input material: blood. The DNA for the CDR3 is TGTGCCAGTAGTATGACTAGCAGGAGTAGCGGGGAGCTGTTTTTT. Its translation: CASSMTSRSSGELFF.